The 26 T cell receptor beta chains presented below share a single source sample, sequenced in a study of CD8 T cells in ankylosing spondylitis. From the 5' RACE reads, TCRdb called clonotypes with MiXCR, one entry per CDR3 protein. This table holds 270,000 or so distinct CDR3 sequences, more than 15% found once. Sequencing was performed on blood, either unsorted or a sorted T cell fraction (not recorded which). Receptor source: a male donor with ankylosing spondylitis or in good health (not recorded which).

This clonotype was seen only a few times. DNA of the CDR3: TGCAGTGCTTTGACTAGCGGGAAAACAGATACGCAGTATTTT. Protein: CSALTSGKTDTQYF. The chain joins TRBV20-1 to TRBJ2-3; 11 positions match TRBD2. V was clipped by 5 bases and J by 3 bases; unmatched bases: 4. The CDR3 spans 14 residues. Germline CDR1 and CDR2: DFQATT and SNEGSKA (reference sequence).

This rearrangement joins TRBV6-1 to TRBJ2-1; D not resolved. Germline lookup yields CDR1 MNHNS and CDR2 SASEGT. V was shortened by 6 bases and J by 8 bases, with 20 bases between the two germline ends. The CDR3 length is 15 residues. CDR3 sequence reads: CASSLTADGTDEQFF. The CDR3, as DNA: TGTGCCAGCAGCCTCACAGCCGACGGCACCGATGAGCAGTTCTTC.

The chain links TRBV4-1 to TRBJ1-1; D unresolved. This CDR3 contains 15 residues. CDR1 MGHRA and CDR2 YSYEKL come from the germline V gene. V lost 1 base to trimming and J lost 1 base, with 10 bases between them. In DNA form, the CDR3 reads TGCGCCAGCAGCCAAGGCGGCGGGCAGAACACTGAAGCTTTCTTT. It specifies CASSQGGGQNTEAFF.

V is TRBV11-2 and J is TRBJ1-5; no definite D call. Trimming removed 0 bases at V and 2 bases at J, with 5 bases between. CDR3 size: 14 residues. Germline V gives CDR1 SGHAT, CDR2 FQNNGV. CDR3 protein: CASSLDGRNQPQHF. As DNA, the CDR3 is TGTGCCAGCAGCTTAGACGGACGCAATCAGCCCCAGCATTTT.

This clonotype was seen ten or more times. J is TRBJ2-3 and V is TRBV10-3; the match to TRBD1 covers 9 bases. The CDR3 is 18 residues long. The germline V gene has CDR1 ENHRY and CDR2 SYGVKD. The trim removed 4 bases at V and 5 bases at J, leaving 16 bases unmatched. CDR3 in DNA: TGTGCCATCAGTGTGGTCCCGGAACAGGGGGCAAGAAGAGATACGCAGTATTTT. It specifies CAISVVPEQGARRDTQYF.

The V call is TRBV25-1, the J call TRBJ2-7, with 11 bases lining up with TRBD1. The CDR3 loop spans 14 amino acids. Germline V gene data show CDR1 as MGHDK and CDR2 as SYGVNS. The J segment lost 6 bases and the V segment lost 4 bases, leaving 5 bases of the junction unmatched. The CDR3 is CASSAPGQGVEQYF. The CDR3 DNA sequence: TGTGCCAGCAGTGCCCCGGGACAGGGGGTCGAGCAGTACTTC.

Many counts were recorded for this clonotype. V usage is TRBV12-3 or TRBV12-4 and J usage is TRBJ2-7; D may be TRBD1 (5 bases). CDR3 length: 15 amino acids. V dropped 4 bases and J dropped 3 bases, with 16 bases sitting between them. The CDR3 here is CASSSETVSGYEQYF. The DNA of the CDR3 is TGTGCCAGCAGTTCAGAGACAGTAAGTGGCTACGAGCAGTACTTC.

This clonotype has a count of ten or more. V usage is TRBV29-1 and J usage is TRBJ1-2, with D uncertain. The germline gives CDR1 SQVTM, CDR2 ANQGSEA. The V gene lost 4 bases and the J gene lost 5 bases, with 11 bases spanning the gap. This CDR3 spans 12 amino acids. CDR3 loop: CSVAGLEYGYTF. DNA of the CDR3: TGCAGCGTTGCTGGACTTGAATATGGCTACACCTTC.

Only a few counts were recorded for this clonotype. The chain couples TRBV29-1 to TRBJ1-2; D is unresolved. The CDR3 has 11 residues. The germline V gene encodes CDR1 SQVTM and CDR2 ANQGSEA. V was trimmed by 4 bases and J by 2 bases, leaving 5 bases between them. CDR3 nucleotides: TGCAGCGTTGTTACGAACTATGGCTACACCTTC. This sequence encodes CSVVTNYGYTF.

The sample holds a few counts of this clonotype. The chain has TRBV20-1 and TRBJ2-3; D is ambiguous. CDR3 length: 14 residues. Germline V CDR1 and CDR2: DFQATT, SNEGSKA (reference sequence). Trimming removed 0 bases from V and 0 bases from J, with 7 bases in between. CDR3 nucleotides: TGCAGTGCTAGAGATGACTCTAGCACAGATACGCAGTATTTT. Residues: CSARDDSSTDTQYF.

This clonotype was seen repeatedly, ten times or more. The rearrangement joins TRBV7-6 to TRBJ2-5; the D is unclear. From germline, CDR1 is SGHVS and CDR2 FNYEAQ. There are 15 residues in the CDR3. Trimming shortened V by 2 bases and J by 1 base, and 11 bases separated the two germline ends. CDR3 loop: CASSLSISSQETQYF. CDR3 bases: TGTGCCAGCAGCTTATCGATTAGTAGCCAAGAGACCCAGTACTTC.

The chain is built from TRBV20-1 and TRBJ2-1; 9 bases fit TRBD2. Germline V gene lookup returns CDR1 DFQATT and CDR2 SNEGSKA (reference sequence). J gave up 7 bases and V 3 bases, and 7 bases lay outside the gene matches. The CDR3 has 14 residues. In DNA form, the CDR3 reads TGCAGTGCTAGTAGGTTAGCGGGGGTTAATGAGCAGTTCTTC. Amino acid sequence: CSASRLAGVNEQFF.

Regarding this clonotype: A much more abundant neighbour one base away suggests this may be a read error. The chain carries TRBV29-1 and TRBJ2-3; 9 bases are a match to TRBD1. The germline V gene has CDR1 SQVTM and CDR2 ANQGSEA. This CDR3 comprises 14 residues. V was pared by 7 bases and J by 2 bases, with 7 bases of the junction left unmatched. The CDR3 nucleotides are TGCAGCGCCGCCCAACAGGGGGCCACAGATACGCAGTATTTT. Its translation is CSAAQQGATDTQYF.

This chain uses TRBV6-5 with TRBJ2-5; 10 nucleotides align to TRBD1. This CDR3 has 16 residues. CDR1 and CDR2 from the germline V gene are MNHEY and SVGAGI. After removal of 1 base from V and 1 base from J, the junction contained 3 bases not matched to a gene. Here the CDR3 reads CASSYLDRGVQETQYF. As DNA, the CDR3 is TGTGCCAGCAGTTACTTGGACAGGGGGGTCCAAGAGACCCAGTACTTC.

This clonotype was seen many times. The genes are TRBV6-1 and TRBJ2-2; TRBD2 matches at 7 bases. CDR1 and CDR2 (germline): MNHNS, SASEGT. CDR3 length equals 15 residues. With V trimmed by 4 bases and J by 1 base, 3 bases remained unmatched. DNA of the CDR3: TGTGCCAGCAGTGCGTGGGAGGGGAACACCGGGGAGCTGTTTTTT. Amino acid sequence: CASSAWEGNTGELFF.

This clonotype was observed many times. The chain recombines TRBV12-3 or TRBV12-4 with TRBJ1-5; perhaps TRBD1 as D (5 bases). This CDR3 spans 14 amino acids. Trimming removed 0 bases from V and 5 bases from J, with 8 bases in between. The CDR3 DNA sequence: TGTGCCAGCAGTTTAGCTGGGGCTTATCAGCCCCAGCATTTT. Amino acid sequence: CASSLAGAYQPQHF.

This clonotype was seen only a few times. The chain recombines TRBV7-9 with TRBJ2-1, with 12 bases identical to TRBD2. V lost 2 bases to trimming and J lost 4 bases; unmatched junction nucleotides: 3. The length of the CDR3 is 16 residues. Looked up from germline, CDR1 is SEHNR and CDR2 is FQNEAQ (reference sequence). The CDR3 nucleotides are TGTGCCAGCAGCTTAACTAGCGGGAGGAATTACAATGAGCAGTTCTTC. It translates to CASSLTSGRNYNEQFF.

This clonotype has only a few counts. The chain uses TRBV29-1 and TRBJ2-5; the match to TRBD1 covers 9 bases. The ends lost 3 bases at V and 4 bases at J; junction bases unmatched: 6. Germline CDR1 reads SQVTM; CDR2 reads ANQGSEA. This CDR3 region has 14 residues. The CDR3 region has the DNA TGCAGCGTTGACGGGACAGGGAAGATAGAGACCCAGTACTTC. The encoded protein is CSVDGTGKIETQYF.

The chain joins TRBV28 to TRBJ2-1; TRBD1 agrees at 9 bases. The CDR3 totals 15 residues. CDR1 is MDHEN and CDR2 is SYDVKM in the germline V gene. V dropped 3 bases and J dropped 3; count of bases not matched to a gene: 3. The CDR3: CASSFRDRVYNEQFF. The CDR3, as DNA: TGTGCCAGCAGTTTCCGGGACAGGGTCTACAATGAGCAGTTCTTC.

This clonotype occurred many times. The chain is built from TRBV4-3 and TRBJ2-3; 9 bases fit TRBD2. The V gene's germline CDR1 is LGHNA and CDR2 YSLEER. The CDR3 is made up of 17 amino acids. V was clipped by 1 base and J by 5 bases; unmatched bases: 10. The CDR3 loop is CASSQGLAGEKGDTQYF. In DNA form, the CDR3 reads TGCGCCAGCAGCCAAGGTTTAGCGGGAGAGAAGGGAGATACGCAGTATTTT.

This clonotype has a handful of counts. V is TRBV29-1 and J is TRBJ2-7; TRBD2 aligns across 13 bases. CDR3 length: 15 amino acids. CDR1 is SQVTM, CDR2 ANQGSEA, per germline. J gave up 1 base and V 3 bases, and 3 bases lay outside the gene matches. CDR3 bases: TGCAGCGTTGAGGCGGGACTAGCGGGATCCTACGAGCAGTACTTC. Translated: CSVEAGLAGSYEQYF.

This clonotype showed up many times. The V gene is TRBV25-1, the J gene TRBJ2-7; D is unclear. V was clipped by 5 bases and J by 5 bases, with 4 bases between them. Per germline, CDR1 MGHDK and CDR2 SYGVNS. The CDR3 extends over 10 amino acids. CDR3 protein: CASSQDEQYF. The CDR3 nucleotides read TGTGCCAGCAGTCAGGACGAGCAGTACTTC.

This clonotype was picked up a small number of times. The chain recombines TRBV29-1 with TRBJ1-1, with a weak D call TRBD1 (6 bases). V lost 2 bases and J lost 7, with 17 bases in between. This CDR3 is built from 14 residues. Germline lookup yields CDR1 SQVTM and CDR2 ANQGSEA. The CDR3 sequence: CSVEFQQGSIEAFF. Here the CDR3 DNA reads TGCAGCGTTGAATTTCAACAGGGATCCATTGAAGCTTTCTTT. Drawing the rest from reference TRBV29-1 and TRBJ1-1, the complete variable domain is SAVISQKPSRDICQRGTSLTIQCQVDSQVTMMFWYRQQPGQSLTLIATANQGSEATYESGFVIDKFPISRPNLTFSTLTVSNMSPEDSSIYLCSVEFQQGSIEAFFGQGTRLTVV.

The chain recombines TRBV10-3 with TRBJ2-7, with TRBD1 as a possible D gene (5 bases). Trimming stripped 0 bases from V and 0 bases from J, with 12 bases between. Germline values: CDR1 ENHRY, CDR2 SYGVKD. This CDR3 is built from 16 residues. CDR3 DNA: TGTGCCATCAGTGAGTCGAAAGGGGTTTCCTCCTACGAGCAGTACTTC. Protein: CAISESKGVSSYEQYF.

This clonotype was counted ten times or more. The chain combines TRBV6-6 with TRBJ2-5, with D unresolved. In germline, CDR1 is MNHNY, CDR2 SVGAGI (reference sequence). The CDR3 covers 11 residues. Trimming pared 7 bases from V and 5 bases from J, leaving 8 bases between. CDR3 DNA: TGTGCCAGCACCGGACCGGAGACCCAGTACTTC. This gives the protein CASTGPETQYF.

The V gene is TRBV2, the J gene TRBJ2-1, with D perhaps TRBD1 or TRBD2 (6 bases each). Germline lookup yields CDR1 SNHLY and CDR2 FYNNEI. The V and J ends lost 7 bases and 0 bases respectively, with 19 bases between them. This CDR3 has 17 amino acids. The CDR3 reads CASIPMGAGSSYNEQFF. The CDR3, as DNA: TGTGCCAGCATTCCCATGGGGGCGGGGAGCTCCTACAATGAGCAGTTCTTC.